This TCR beta chain was documented in a study of shared clonotypes between healthy human individuals. Points from the study as a whole: Sample collection involved blood only; tissue repertoires are likely different. Non-shared clonotypes were found to have lower generation probabilities than the clonotypes that were shared by all four of the sorted-subset donors. Sharing across a few donors was seen in 4% to 5% of naive CD4 clonotypes.

Sequencing used immunoSEQ multiplex PCR; TCRdb keeps in-frame clones, though not all of them. The sample holds 2,500,000 or so clones, 90% to 95% seen once. The CDR3 covers 14 residues. Germline V lookup: CDR1 SGHTS, CDR2 YDEGEE. With V trimmed by 4 bases and J by 4 bases, 2 bases remained unmatched. Each sample came from a Caucasian adult donor living in Nashville, Tennessee. About this clone itself: Its antigen is undetermined.

The receptor comes from a young man in good health. Material: naive CD4+ T cells sorted from blood. Subset described: CD45RA+ positively selected. The chain employs TRBV5-8 and TRBJ2-5, with TRBD2 matching 12 bases. The CDR3 DNA reads TGTGCCAGCAGCCCGGGACTAGCGGGAGAGACCCAGTACTTC. Protein: CASSPGLAGETQYF.